The rows below give T cell receptor beta chains drawn from one sample of a study of human T cells and chemical hapten exposure. Using its own MiXCR run on the RACE reads, TCRdb lists one record per CDR3 protein. This sample carries about 160,000 distinct CDR3 sequences, 25% to 30% of them seen once, and the ten largest clones take around 2.3%. Sequencing used whole blood, obtained in connection with sensitization to the hapten diphenylcyclopropenone (DPC). These receptors were obtained from a woman under 30 with alopecia areata. Some clones in this sample may be carry-over from other donors' samples. Each CDR3 is given with its conserved first and last residue. Fields, in order: CDR3 protein, CDR3 DNA, D gene, J gene, V gene, clone size. A D gene is named only where the DNA matches it firmly. Some rows mark clone size as missing; the rest say once, few, many or name a class of expanded clone.

CDR3 protein: CASSARWEKLFF
CDR3 DNA: TGTGCCAGCAGTGCCCGTTGGGAAAAACTGTTTTTT
D gene: .
J gene: TRBJ1-4
V gene: TRBV12-3/TRBV12-4
clone size: .

CDR3 protein: CASSGGTAYEQYF
CDR3 DNA: TGTGCCAGTAGTGGTGGGACAGCCTACGAGCAGTACTTC
D gene: TRBD1
J gene: TRBJ2-7
V gene: TRBV19
clone size: few

CDR3 protein: CSARSPGALDIQYF
CDR3 DNA: TGCAGTGCTAGAAGCCCGGGGGCGCTGGACATTCAGTACTTC
D gene: .
J gene: TRBJ2-4
V gene: TRBV20-1
clone size: few

CDR3 protein: CSVELPATYEQYF
CDR3 DNA: TGCAGCGTTGAGCTTCCTGCCACCTACGAGCAGTACTTC
D gene: .
J gene: TRBJ2-7
V gene: TRBV29-1
clone size: .

CDR3 protein: CASSQDPEGVVSGANVLTF
CDR3 DNA: TGTGCCAGCAGCCAAGACCCTGAGGGAGTGGTCTCTGGGGCCAACGTCCTGACTTTC
D gene: .
J gene: TRBJ2-6
V gene: TRBV4-2
clone size: .

CDR3 protein: CSVGSVAGTDTQYF
CDR3 DNA: TGCAGCGTTGGATCAGTTGCTGGCACAGATACGCAGTATTTT
D gene: .
J gene: TRBJ2-3
V gene: TRBV29-1
clone size: once

CDR3 protein: CSALAGGLSTAYF
CDR3 DNA: TGCAGCGCGCTAGCGGGAGGACTTAGTACAGCGTATTTT
D gene: TRBD2
J gene: TRBJ2-3
V gene: TRBV29-1
clone size: .

CDR3 protein: CASSLQRLEEETQYF
CDR3 DNA: TGTGCCAGCAGCTTACAGCGGCTAGAGGAAGAGACCCAGTACTTC
D gene: .
J gene: TRBJ2-5
V gene: TRBV7-2
clone size: .

CDR3 protein: CASSSWGSGDFYEQYF
CDR3 DNA: TGTGCCAGCAGCTCTTGGGGTAGCGGGGACTTCTACGAGCAGTACTTC
D gene: TRBD2
J gene: TRBJ2-7
V gene: TRBV5-6
clone size: .

CDR3 protein: CASSLETPKWAFF
CDR3 DNA: TGTGCCAGCAGCTTAGAAACGCCTAAGTGGGCTTTCTTT
D gene: .
J gene: TRBJ1-1
V gene: TRBV7-2
clone size: .

CDR3 protein: CASSLGGEVETQYF
CDR3 DNA: TGTGCCAGCAGTCTAGGGGGGGAGGTTGAGACCCAGTACTTC
D gene: .
J gene: TRBJ2-5
V gene: TRBV6-2/TRBV6-3
clone size: .

CDR3 protein: CASSFPGTSGSGEQFF
CDR3 DNA: TGTGCCAGCAGCTTCCCCGGGACTAGCGGAAGTGGTGAGCAGTTCTTC
D gene: TRBD2
J gene: TRBJ2-1
V gene: TRBV7-2
clone size: .

CDR3 protein: CASSLFLAGDYNEQFF
CDR3 DNA: TGTGCCAGCAGTTTGTTCCTAGCGGGTGACTACAATGAGCAGTTCTTC
D gene: TRBD2
J gene: TRBJ2-1
V gene: TRBV27
clone size: few

CDR3 protein: CASSQGRINQPQHF
CDR3 DNA: TGCGCCAGCAGCCAAGGACGGATCAATCAGCCCCAGCATTTT
D gene: .
J gene: TRBJ1-5
V gene: TRBV4-3
clone size: .

CDR3 protein: CASSLHLGGGRNEQFF
CDR3 DNA: TGTGCCAGCAGCTTACATCTCGGCGGGGGACGGAATGAGCAGTTCTTC
D gene: TRBD2
J gene: TRBJ2-1
V gene: TRBV11-2
clone size: few

CDR3 protein: CASSSAGTGGHGELFF
CDR3 DNA: TGTGCCAGCAGTTCGGCCGGGACAGGGGGCCACGGGGAGCTGTTTTTT
D gene: TRBD1
J gene: TRBJ2-2
V gene: TRBV6-2/TRBV6-3
clone size: few

CDR3 protein: CASSVEAGTDTQYF
CDR3 DNA: TGTGCCAGCAGCGTAGAGGCTGGCACAGATACGCAGTATTTT
D gene: .
J gene: TRBJ2-3
V gene: TRBV9
clone size: .

CDR3 protein: CASLKRGSTDTQYF
CDR3 DNA: TGCGCCAGCTTAAAGCGGGGTAGCACAGATACGCAGTATTTT
D gene: TRBD2
J gene: TRBJ2-3
V gene: TRBV10-2
clone size: few

CDR3 protein: CASSPRQSYEQYF
CDR3 DNA: TGTGCCAGCAGCCCACGACAGTCCTACGAGCAGTACTTC
D gene: .
J gene: TRBJ2-7
V gene: TRBV7-8
clone size: .

CDR3 protein: CASRRTEDFQETQYF
CDR3 DNA: TGTGCCAGCAGGCGGACAGAGGACTTCCAAGAGACCCAGTACTTC
D gene: .
J gene: TRBJ2-5
V gene: TRBV4-2
clone size: few

CDR3 protein: CASSQPGRGSKNIQYF
CDR3 DNA: TGCGCCAGCAGCCAACCTGGACGGGGTTCCAAAAACATTCAGTACTTC
D gene: .
J gene: TRBJ2-4
V gene: TRBV4-1
clone size: .

CDR3 protein: CASRAGKENEQFF
CDR3 DNA: TGCGCCAGCAGGGCAGGGAAGGAGAATGAGCAGTTCTTC
D gene: .
J gene: TRBJ2-1
V gene: TRBV5-1
clone size: few

CDR3 protein: CATSRTTYEQYF
CDR3 DNA: TGTGCCACCAGCAGGACCACCTACGAGCAGTACTTC
D gene: .
J gene: TRBJ2-7
V gene: TRBV15
clone size: .

CDR3 protein: CSVEDLDEQFF
CDR3 DNA: TGCAGCGTTGAAGATTTAGATGAGCAGTTCTTC
D gene: .
J gene: TRBJ2-1
V gene: TRBV29-1
clone size: many

CDR3 protein: CASSQLARDTQYF
CDR3 DNA: TGCGCCAGCAGCCAATTAGCGCGAGATACGCAGTATTTT
D gene: .
J gene: TRBJ2-3
V gene: TRBV4-3
clone size: few

CDR3 protein: CSVGDSLTYEQYF
CDR3 DNA: TGCAGCGTGGGGGACAGTTTGACCTACGAGCAGTACTTC
D gene: TRBD1
J gene: TRBJ2-7
V gene: TRBV29-1
clone size: .

CDR3 protein: CASRGLAGHYEQYF
CDR3 DNA: TGTGCCAGCAGGGGTTTAGCGGGCCACTACGAGCAGTACTTC
D gene: TRBD2
J gene: TRBJ2-7
V gene: TRBV7-2
clone size: .

CDR3 protein: CSAPGLIDEQYF
CDR3 DNA: TGCAGTGCTCCGGGGTTGATCGACGAGCAGTACTTC
D gene: .
J gene: TRBJ2-7
V gene: TRBV20-1
clone size: many

CDR3 protein: CASSQTGSSYNEQFF
CDR3 DNA: TGTGCCAGTAGTCAGACAGGGAGCTCCTACAATGAGCAGTTCTTC
D gene: TRBD1
J gene: TRBJ2-1
V gene: TRBV19
clone size: .

CDR3 protein: CASSLTFVGGARGEQFF
CDR3 DNA: TGTGCCAGCAGCTTAACGTTCGTGGGAGGCGCCCGCGGTGAGCAGTTCTTC
D gene: .
J gene: TRBJ2-1
V gene: TRBV7-3
clone size: few

CDR3 protein: CASSPELRTVHTGELFF
CDR3 DNA: TGTGCCAGCAGCCCCGAATTGAGGACAGTTCACACCGGGGAGCTGTTTTTT
D gene: .
J gene: TRBJ2-2
V gene: TRBV5-4
clone size: .

CDR3 protein: CASSSSQTSANTGELFF
CDR3 DNA: TGCGCCAGCAGCTCGTCCCAGACTAGCGCGAACACCGGGGAGCTGTTTTTT
D gene: TRBD2
J gene: TRBJ2-2
V gene: TRBV5-1
clone size: .

CDR3 protein: CASSFAHPNEQFF
CDR3 DNA: TGTGCCAGCAGCTTCGCCCATCCAAATGAGCAGTTCTTC
D gene: .
J gene: TRBJ2-1
V gene: TRBV7-2
clone size: .

CDR3 protein: CSVPSGYTQYF
CDR3 DNA: TGCAGCGTCCCAAGCGGGTATACGCAGTATTTT
D gene: .
J gene: TRBJ2-3
V gene: TRBV29-1
clone size: .

CDR3 protein: CSARDQGLPGPNGYTF
CDR3 DNA: TGCAGTGCTAGAGATCAAGGTCTCCCCGGGCCCAATGGCTACACCTTC
D gene: .
J gene: TRBJ1-2
V gene: TRBV20-1
clone size: few

CDR3 protein: CASSLRGAGAEAFF
CDR3 DNA: TGTGCCAGCAGCTTACGGGGGGCTGGGGCTGAAGCTTTCTTT
D gene: .
J gene: TRBJ1-1
V gene: TRBV11-2
clone size: .

CDR3 protein: CASSPHGPGDGYTF
CDR3 DNA: TGCGCCAGCAGCCCTCATGGGCCTGGGGACGGCTACACCTTC
D gene: .
J gene: TRBJ1-2
V gene: TRBV5-1
clone size: .

CDR3 protein: CASSSFPNEKLFF
CDR3 DNA: TGTGCCAGCAGCTCCTTCCCTAATGAAAAACTGTTTTTT
D gene: .
J gene: TRBJ1-4
V gene: TRBV7-2
clone size: few

CDR3 protein: CASSPRTGTGELFF
CDR3 DNA: TGTGCCAGCAGTCCCCGGACTGGTACCGGGGAGCTGTTTTTT
D gene: .
J gene: TRBJ2-2
V gene: TRBV12-3/TRBV12-4
clone size: .

CDR3 protein: CASRLAGGDEQFF
CDR3 DNA: TGTGCCAGCAGACTAGCGGGGGGGGATGAGCAGTTCTTC
D gene: TRBD2
J gene: TRBJ2-1
V gene: TRBV25-1
clone size: .

CDR3 protein: CASSLFTAGETQYF
CDR3 DNA: TGTGCCAGCAGCTTATTCACGGCTGGGGAGACCCAGTACTTC
D gene: .
J gene: TRBJ2-5
V gene: TRBV7-2
clone size: .

CDR3 protein: CASAGPGTEAFF
CDR3 DNA: TGTGCCAGCGCTGGGCCCGGAACTGAAGCTTTCTTT
D gene: .
J gene: TRBJ1-1
V gene: TRBV3-1
clone size: few

CDR3 protein: CASQSGTGGTGELFF
CDR3 DNA: TGTGCCAGTCAGTCCGGGACAGGGGGCACCGGGGAGCTGTTTTTT
D gene: TRBD1
J gene: TRBJ2-2
V gene: TRBV14
clone size: .

CDR3 protein: CATSDPTSGDTQYF
CDR3 DNA: TGTGCCACCAGTGATCCCACGTCAGGGGATACGCAGTATTTT
D gene: .
J gene: TRBJ2-3
V gene: TRBV24-1
clone size: .

CDR3 protein: CSARDRQAPTEAFF
CDR3 DNA: TGCAGTGCTAGAGATAGGCAGGCACCCACTGAAGCTTTCTTT
D gene: .
J gene: TRBJ1-1
V gene: TRBV20-1
clone size: .

CDR3 protein: CASSLIPDTEAFF
CDR3 DNA: TGCGCCAGCAGCTTGATCCCAGACACTGAAGCTTTCTTT
D gene: .
J gene: TRBJ1-1
V gene: TRBV5-1
clone size: few

CDR3 protein: CASSELVEGSYEQYF
CDR3 DNA: TGTGCCAGCAGTGAGCTGGTCGAGGGCTCCTACGAGCAGTACTTC
D gene: .
J gene: TRBJ2-7
V gene: TRBV2
clone size: few

CDR3 protein: CATRMGLADTGELFF
CDR3 DNA: TGTGCCACTAGAATGGGACTAGCGGACACCGGGGAGCTGTTTTTT
D gene: TRBD2
J gene: TRBJ2-2
V gene: TRBV4-2
clone size: .

CDR3 protein: CASSLRTGDTQYF
CDR3 DNA: TGTGCCAGCAGTTTACGGACCGGAGATACGCAGTATTTT
D gene: .
J gene: TRBJ2-3
V gene: TRBV5-5
clone size: many

CDR3 protein: CASSLREAYNEQFF
CDR3 DNA: TGCGCCAGCAGCTTGAGGGAGGCCTACAATGAGCAGTTCTTC
D gene: .
J gene: TRBJ2-1
V gene: TRBV5-1
clone size: .

CDR3 protein: CASSQGTGLLAANSPLHF
CDR3 DNA: TGTGCCAGCAGCCAGGGGACAGGGCTTCTAGCGGCTAATTCACCCCTCCACTTT
D gene: TRBD1
J gene: TRBJ1-6
V gene: TRBV4-2
clone size: few

CDR3 protein: CASSPKFTPVDGERETQYF
CDR3 DNA: TGTGCCAGCAGCCCGAAATTCACCCCCGTTGACGGCGAACGGGAGACCCAGTACTTC
D gene: .
J gene: TRBJ2-5
V gene: TRBV7-9
clone size: few

CDR3 protein: CASSWAGTTFPDTQYF
CDR3 DNA: TGTGCCAGCAGCTGGGCCGGGACTACGTTCCCAGATACGCAGTATTTT
D gene: TRBD2
J gene: TRBJ2-3
V gene: TRBV7-2
clone size: .

CDR3 protein: CSGLQGYSNQPQHF
CDR3 DNA: TGCAGTGGTCTACAGGGTTATAGCAATCAGCCCCAGCATTTT
D gene: .
J gene: TRBJ1-5
V gene: TRBV20-1
clone size: few